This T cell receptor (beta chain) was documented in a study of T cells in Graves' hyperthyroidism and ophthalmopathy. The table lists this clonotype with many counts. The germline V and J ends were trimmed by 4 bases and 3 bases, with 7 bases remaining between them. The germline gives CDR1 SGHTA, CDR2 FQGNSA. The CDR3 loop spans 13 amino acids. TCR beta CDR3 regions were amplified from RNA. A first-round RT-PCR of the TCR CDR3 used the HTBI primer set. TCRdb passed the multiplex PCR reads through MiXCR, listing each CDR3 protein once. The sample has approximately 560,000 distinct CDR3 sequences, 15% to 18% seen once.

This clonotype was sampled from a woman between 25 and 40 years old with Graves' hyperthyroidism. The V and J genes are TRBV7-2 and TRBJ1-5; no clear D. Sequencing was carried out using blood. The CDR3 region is CASSSRFNQPQHF. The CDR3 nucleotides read TGTGCCAGCAGCTCACGGTTCAATCAGCCCCAGCATTTT.